The 10 T cell receptor beta chains below were found in one sample sequenced in a study of T-cell memory formation after mild COVID-19. Via MiXCR, TCRdb re-called the 5' RACE reads, giving one row per CDR3 protein. The sample lists 250,000 to 350,000 distinct CDR3 sequences; more than 15% were seen once. Input material: PBMCs or a T cell subset sorted from them (not recorded which). The receptors were gathered from a man younger than 30 who had mild COVID-19 (a few samples of this study predate the infection). Cell type and time point are not known.

V usage is TRBV4-3 and J usage is TRBJ2-5; perhaps TRBD2 as D (5 bases). Deletions cut 4 bases from V and 6 bases from J, with 12 bases between. Germline V gene sequence: CDR1 LGHNA, CDR2 YSLEER. This CDR3 region has 13 residues. The CDR3 loop reads CASSPPGMKTQYF. CDR3 DNA: TGCGCCAGCAGCCCACCCGGGATGAAGACCCAGTACTTC.

This chain uses TRBV4-1 with TRBJ1-2; D is unclear. V lost 3 bases and J 6 bases, leaving 14 bases between the germline ends. CDR3 length: 14 amino acids. Germline assignment: CDR1 MGHRA and CDR2 YSYEKL. CDR3 nucleotides: TGCGCCAGCAGCCACTATGGCAGGCGTGATGGCTACACCTTC. Protein sequence: CASSHYGRRDGYTF.

The chain employs TRBV6-2 or TRBV6-3 and TRBJ1-2; TRBD1 agrees at 8 bases. Trimming at V came to 4 bases and at J to 4 bases, leaving 8 bases not matched to a gene. The V gene's germline CDR1 is MNHEY and CDR2 SVGEGT. The CDR3 has 15 amino acids. For the CDR3, the DNA is TGTGCCAGCAGTTCCGAATCACAGGGGGTCTATGGCTACACCTTC. Translated, it gives CASSSESQGVYGYTF.

V and J are TRBV6-5 and TRBJ1-3; TRBD1 might be the D (5 bases). The CDR3 is made up of 14 amino acids. CDR1 is MNHEY, CDR2 SVGAGI, per germline. V lost 4 bases and J lost 4, with 11 bases in between. In DNA form, the CDR3 reads TGTGCCAGCAGTTTTAGACAGAGAGGAAACACCATATATTTT. This gives the protein CASSFRQRGNTIYF.

This chain joins TRBV4-3 and TRBJ2-7; D is uncertain. The germline V gene has CDR1 LGHNA and CDR2 YSLEER. The CDR3 length is 15 residues. Trimming stripped 3 bases from V and 4 bases from J, with 16 bases between. The CDR3 loop reads CASSHDTDGIYEQYF. Written as DNA, the CDR3 is TGCGCCAGCAGCCACGATACGGACGGAATATACGAGCAGTACTTC.

This chain uses TRBV20-1 with TRBJ1-2; TRBD1 might be the D (5 bases). Trimming cost V 7 bases and J 4 bases, with 13 bases left between them. The CDR3 is made up of 12 amino acids. The germline gives CDR1 DFQATT, CDR2 SNEGSKA (reference sequence). For the CDR3, the DNA is TGCAGTGTGTCGGGGGGTCCCTATGGCTACACCTTC. This codes for CSVSGGPYGYTF.

This clonotype came up many times. J is TRBJ2-1 and V is TRBV5-1, with D possibly TRBD2 on 7 matching bases. CDR3 length: 15 residues. The V end lost 4 bases, the J end lost 6 bases, and 17 bases lay between the germline ends. Germline loops: CDR1 SGHRS, CDR2 YFSETQ. CDR3 nucleotide sequence: TGCGCCAGCAGCCCGCCGGGGGGCCGTTTCAATGAGCAGTTCTTC. The encoded protein is CASSPPGGRFNEQFF.

This clonotype has a count of ten or more. J is TRBJ2-7 and V is TRBV23-1; TRBD2 might be the D (7 bases). TRBV23-1 is known as an ORF, though its function is uncertain. There are 12 residues in the CDR3. Between the trimmed V and J ends, which lost 9 bases and 5 bases, there was a span of 14 bases. This CDR3 reads CARRGRFHEQYV. The DNA of the CDR3 is TGCGCCAGGCGGGGGCGCTTCCACGAGCAGTACGTC.

The CDR3 nucleotides are TGTGCCAGCACATCCCGGGGGACCCAGTACTTC. This encodes CASTSRGTQYF. The V call is TRBV28, the J call TRBJ2-5, with D perhaps TRBD2 (5 bases). V gave up 7 bases and J gave up 7 bases, with 10 bases separating them. The CDR3 consists of 11 residues. Germline assignment: CDR1 MDHEN and CDR2 SYDVKM.

This clonotype was detected only a few times. This chain joins TRBV25-1 and TRBJ1-6; possibly TRBD1 for D (6 bases). CDR1 is MGHDK, CDR2 SYGVNS, per germline. Between the trimmed V and J ends, which lost 4 bases and 10 bases, there was a span of 14 bases. The CDR3 contains 14 residues. CDR3 sequence (DNA): TGTGCCAGCAGTGGGGGGGGCGTAAGGTCACCCCTCCACTTT. It codes for CASSGGGVRSPLHF.